The T cell receptor beta chain under discussion was sequenced for a study of monozygotic twins with cystic fibrosis. Repertoires were generated with immunoSEQ multiplex PCR, while TCRdb's copy carries only in-frame clones and drops some. The sample contains tens of thousands of clones, 91% of which appear only once. Broader study findings: Median Simpson clonality of roughly 0.0093 suggested naive T cells predominated. In 13 of 16 pairs, V gene usage was closest to the co-twin's.

This clone was seen a single time. Its antigen is still unknown. The CDR3 is 15 residues long. V lost 3 bases, J lost 4 bases, and 8 bases stayed unmatched. In germline, CDR1 is SGHTA, CDR2 FQGNSA. The sequencing sample was made of blood. The genes are TRBV7-2 and TRBJ1-2; 7 bases map to TRBD1. The TCR sequence derives from a girl aged 2 to 9 with cystic fibrosis. For the CDR3, the DNA is TGTGCCAGCAGCTTCACAGAAGGGGGCGGCTATGGCTACACCTTC. This sequence encodes CASSFTEGGGYGYTF.